Listed below are T cell receptor beta chains from one sample, sequenced in a study of neurological immune-mediated disorders. One entry per CDR3 protein results from TCRdb running MiXCR on the 5' RACE reads. The repertoire has 55,000 to 70,000 distinct CDR3 sequences, around 4.7% of them found once; the top ten carry approximately 3.5%. Material: PBMCs. The receptors derive from a woman aged 45-65 years with multiple sclerosis. Both conserved end residues are part of each CDR3. A D gene is named only where the DNA matches it firmly. Where a row states a size, it is once, few, many or the class of an expanded clone; other rows omit it.

abundance	j_gene	v_gene	d_gene	CDR3nt	CDR3aa
.	TRBJ2-1	TRBV7-2	.	TGTGCCAGCAGCTTAATTCACAGCAAGAATGAGCAGTTCTTC	CASSLIHSKNEQFF
.	TRBJ2-7	TRBV4-1	.	TGCGCCAGCAGCCAAGATCCGGGAAACGAGCAGTACTTC	CASSQDPGNEQYF
few	TRBJ2-5	TRBV12-3/TRBV12-4	.	TGTGCCAGCAGTTATTTCCCGCTTCGCCCGGGGGAGACCCAGTACTTC	CASSYFPLRPGETQYF
.	TRBJ1-1	TRBV5-1	.	TGCGCCAGCGGTCCAGGGCCGAACACTGAAGCTTTCTTT	CASGPGPNTEAFF
.	TRBJ2-1	TRBV24-1	.	TGTGCCGCCGGGGGGCACGACAATGAGCAGTTCTTC	CAAGGHDNEQFF
many	TRBJ1-4	TRBV6-6	.	TGTGCCAGCAGTTCCGGGACGAATGAAAAACTGTTTTTT	CASSSGTNEKLFF
many	TRBJ1-2	TRBV5-1	.	TGCGCCAGCACGATTCTCGGACGAAACTATGGCTACACCTTC	CASTILGRNYGYTF
.	TRBJ1-5	TRBV5-8	TRBD1	TGTGCCAGCAGCGCCGGGACAGGGGTTCAGCCCCAGCATTTT	CASSAGTGVQPQHF
few	TRBJ1-6	TRBV5-1	.	TGCGCCAGCAGCCCAACCGAAGCGTGGGCAGGTTCACCCCTCCACTTT	CASSPTEAWAGSPLHF
few	TRBJ1-5	TRBV6-4	.	TGTGCCAGCAGTCAAGATTATAGCAATCAGCCCCAGCATTTT	CASSQDYSNQPQHF
many	TRBJ2-1	TRBV7-9	.	TGTGCCAGCAGCTTAGTTCGGGGAGGCTACAATGAGCAGTTCTTC	CASSLVRGGYNEQFF
many	TRBJ2-2	TRBV4-1	.	TGCGCCAGCACCCTAGAGGGGGGACTCACCGGGGAGCTGTTTTTT	CASTLEGGLTGELFF
many	TRBJ1-6	TRBV20-1	TRBD1	TGCAGTGCTAGGGACAGGGGGCAGAATTCACCCCTCCACTTT	CSARDRGQNSPLHF
many	TRBJ2-3	TRBV15	.	TGTGCCACCAGCAGACACGTTGGGGGGTGGACAGATACGCAGTATTTT	CATSRHVGGWTDTQYF
many	TRBJ1-3	TRBV10-3	.	TGTGCCATCAGTGAGTTCGGGAACTCTGGAAACACCATATATTTT	CAISEFGNSGNTIYF
many	TRBJ1-6	TRBV29-1	.	TGCAGCGCCGGCCTTGGGGTTGATTCACCCCTCCACTTT	CSAGLGVDSPLHF
many	TRBJ2-5	TRBV11-2	.	TGTGCCAGCAGCTTATCGACGTCTCTCCCGGGGACCCAGTACTTC	CASSLSTSLPGTQYF
many	TRBJ2-6	TRBV12-3/TRBV12-4	TRBD2	TGTGCCAGCAGTTTCAACGGGGGGATTGGGGCCAACGTCCTGACTTTC	CASSFNGGIGANVLTF
few	TRBJ1-5	TRBV9	.	TGTGCCAGCAGCGTAGGATGGAAAAATCAGCCCCAGCATTTT	CASSVGWKNQPQHF
many	TRBJ1-5	TRBV7-8	.	TGTGCCAGCAGCTTTCCGTTCCAGCCCCAGCATTTT	CASSFPFQPQHF
many	TRBJ2-1	TRBV7-2	.	TGTGCCACTCAAAAGGGGGGACGCGGTGAGCAGTTCTTC	CATQKGGRGEQFF
.	TRBJ2-3	TRBV3-1	.	TGTGCCAGCAGCTACCCGACAAGGCTAGGAACGGGGGATACGCAGTATTTT	CASSYPTRLGTGDTQYF
.	TRBJ2-2	TRBV6-5	.	TGTGCCAGCAGCTATATAACGTCCGGGGAGCTGTTTTTT	CASSYITSGELFF
many	TRBJ1-5	TRBV7-2	.	TGTGCCAGCAGGTTCAGCCACTACAGCAATCAGCCCCAGCATTTT	CASRFSHYSNQPQHF
many	TRBJ2-2	TRBV5-1	TRBD1	TGCGCCAGCAGCCGCCCAGGGGGTGACACCGGGGAGCTGTTTTTT	CASSRPGGDTGELFF
many	TRBJ2-5	TRBV7-9	.	TGTGCCAGCAGAGAAGCCGGGGGCGTCCGAGAGACCCAGTACTTC	CASREAGGVRETQYF
many	TRBJ2-2	TRBV20-1	.	TGCAGTGCTAGTCGGGCCCAGAACACCGGGGAGCTGTTTTTT	CSASRAQNTGELFF
few	TRBJ1-2	TRBV28	TRBD1	TGTGCCAGCAGTGGGACAGGGAAAGGCTACACCTTC	CASSGTGKGYTF
.	TRBJ1-6	TRBV5-1	TRBD1	TGCGCCAGCACCGAACGGACAGGGAGAAATTCACCCCTCCACTTT	CASTERTGRNSPLHF
many	TRBJ2-2	TRBV6-2/TRBV6-3	.	TGTGCCAGCAGAACCCCGGGGCAGAACACCGGGGAGCTGTTTTTT	CASRTPGQNTGELFF
many	TRBJ1-5	TRBV24-1	.	TGTGCCACCAGTGGGACACATAATCAGCCCCAGAATTTT	CATSGTHNQPQNF
.	TRBJ2-1	TRBV2	.	TGTGCCAGCAGTGAACTAGCAAGCTCCTACAATGAGCAGTTCTTC	CASSELASSYNEQFF
many	TRBJ1-1	TRBV28	.	TGTGCCAGCAGTTCAGGGGTTGGCGGGAACACTGAAGCTTTCTTT	CASSSGVGGNTEAFF
many	TRBJ2-5	TRBV28	.	TGTGCCAGCCTCGGGTACCAAGAGACCCAGTACTTC	CASLGYQETQYF
many	TRBJ1-2	TRBV7-9	TRBD1	TGTGCCAGCAGCGCTCCGGGACAGGGGGCGCCTGGCTACACCTTC	CASSAPGQGAPGYTF
many	TRBJ2-7	TRBV20-1	TRBD1	TGCAGTGCTGAGAGGACAGGGGCTATTCGTTTCGAGCAGTACTTC	CSAERTGAIRFEQYF
many	TRBJ1-5	TRBV6-6	.	TGTGCCAGCAGTTACTCGATTGGGGGGTTCCAGCCCCAGCATTTT	CASSYSIGGFQPQHF
many	TRBJ2-7	TRBV12-3/TRBV12-4	.	TGTGCCAGCACCCCCGGTTTGCCTGGAGAGCAGTACTTC	CASTPGLPGEQYF
many	TRBJ1-6	TRBV7-2	TRBD1	TGTGCCAGCAGCTTGGTCGGACAGGGTAATTCACCCCTCCACTTT	CASSLVGQGNSPLHF
many	TRBJ2-1	TRBV6-2/TRBV6-3	.	TGTGCCAGCACAGCGGACTCCTACAATGAGCAGTTCTTC	CASTADSYNEQFF
many	TRBJ1-2	TRBV20-1	.	TGCAGTGCCCGAGTACTCCTTTTCGGGGGCTACACCTTC	CSARVLLFGGYTF
many	TRBJ1-1	TRBV5-1	.	TGCGCCAGCACCTCTCCAGGGGATTGGGGTGGCATGAACACTGAAGCTTTCTTT	CASTSPGDWGGMNTEAFF
many	TRBJ1-2	TRBV20-1	.	TGCAGTGCTAGTTACGGGGTGGATGGCTACACCTTC	CSASYGVDGYTF
many	TRBJ2-2	TRBV4-3	.	TGCGCCAGCAGCCCCGGGGAGAGCGATGCCGGGGAGCTGTTTTTT	CASSPGESDAGELFF
.	TRBJ1-1	TRBV11-2	TRBD1	TGTGCCAGCAGCTCGATCACAGGGGACTTTTATACTGAAGCTTTCTTT	CASSSITGDFYTEAFF
many	TRBJ1-1	TRBV6-5	.	TGTGCCAGCAGACAAGAGAACACTGAAGCTTTCTTT	CASRQENTEAFF
many	TRBJ1-2	TRBV4-2	.	TGTGCCAGCAGCCAAGCAGGTCTTAACTATGGCTACACCTTC	CASSQAGLNYGYTF